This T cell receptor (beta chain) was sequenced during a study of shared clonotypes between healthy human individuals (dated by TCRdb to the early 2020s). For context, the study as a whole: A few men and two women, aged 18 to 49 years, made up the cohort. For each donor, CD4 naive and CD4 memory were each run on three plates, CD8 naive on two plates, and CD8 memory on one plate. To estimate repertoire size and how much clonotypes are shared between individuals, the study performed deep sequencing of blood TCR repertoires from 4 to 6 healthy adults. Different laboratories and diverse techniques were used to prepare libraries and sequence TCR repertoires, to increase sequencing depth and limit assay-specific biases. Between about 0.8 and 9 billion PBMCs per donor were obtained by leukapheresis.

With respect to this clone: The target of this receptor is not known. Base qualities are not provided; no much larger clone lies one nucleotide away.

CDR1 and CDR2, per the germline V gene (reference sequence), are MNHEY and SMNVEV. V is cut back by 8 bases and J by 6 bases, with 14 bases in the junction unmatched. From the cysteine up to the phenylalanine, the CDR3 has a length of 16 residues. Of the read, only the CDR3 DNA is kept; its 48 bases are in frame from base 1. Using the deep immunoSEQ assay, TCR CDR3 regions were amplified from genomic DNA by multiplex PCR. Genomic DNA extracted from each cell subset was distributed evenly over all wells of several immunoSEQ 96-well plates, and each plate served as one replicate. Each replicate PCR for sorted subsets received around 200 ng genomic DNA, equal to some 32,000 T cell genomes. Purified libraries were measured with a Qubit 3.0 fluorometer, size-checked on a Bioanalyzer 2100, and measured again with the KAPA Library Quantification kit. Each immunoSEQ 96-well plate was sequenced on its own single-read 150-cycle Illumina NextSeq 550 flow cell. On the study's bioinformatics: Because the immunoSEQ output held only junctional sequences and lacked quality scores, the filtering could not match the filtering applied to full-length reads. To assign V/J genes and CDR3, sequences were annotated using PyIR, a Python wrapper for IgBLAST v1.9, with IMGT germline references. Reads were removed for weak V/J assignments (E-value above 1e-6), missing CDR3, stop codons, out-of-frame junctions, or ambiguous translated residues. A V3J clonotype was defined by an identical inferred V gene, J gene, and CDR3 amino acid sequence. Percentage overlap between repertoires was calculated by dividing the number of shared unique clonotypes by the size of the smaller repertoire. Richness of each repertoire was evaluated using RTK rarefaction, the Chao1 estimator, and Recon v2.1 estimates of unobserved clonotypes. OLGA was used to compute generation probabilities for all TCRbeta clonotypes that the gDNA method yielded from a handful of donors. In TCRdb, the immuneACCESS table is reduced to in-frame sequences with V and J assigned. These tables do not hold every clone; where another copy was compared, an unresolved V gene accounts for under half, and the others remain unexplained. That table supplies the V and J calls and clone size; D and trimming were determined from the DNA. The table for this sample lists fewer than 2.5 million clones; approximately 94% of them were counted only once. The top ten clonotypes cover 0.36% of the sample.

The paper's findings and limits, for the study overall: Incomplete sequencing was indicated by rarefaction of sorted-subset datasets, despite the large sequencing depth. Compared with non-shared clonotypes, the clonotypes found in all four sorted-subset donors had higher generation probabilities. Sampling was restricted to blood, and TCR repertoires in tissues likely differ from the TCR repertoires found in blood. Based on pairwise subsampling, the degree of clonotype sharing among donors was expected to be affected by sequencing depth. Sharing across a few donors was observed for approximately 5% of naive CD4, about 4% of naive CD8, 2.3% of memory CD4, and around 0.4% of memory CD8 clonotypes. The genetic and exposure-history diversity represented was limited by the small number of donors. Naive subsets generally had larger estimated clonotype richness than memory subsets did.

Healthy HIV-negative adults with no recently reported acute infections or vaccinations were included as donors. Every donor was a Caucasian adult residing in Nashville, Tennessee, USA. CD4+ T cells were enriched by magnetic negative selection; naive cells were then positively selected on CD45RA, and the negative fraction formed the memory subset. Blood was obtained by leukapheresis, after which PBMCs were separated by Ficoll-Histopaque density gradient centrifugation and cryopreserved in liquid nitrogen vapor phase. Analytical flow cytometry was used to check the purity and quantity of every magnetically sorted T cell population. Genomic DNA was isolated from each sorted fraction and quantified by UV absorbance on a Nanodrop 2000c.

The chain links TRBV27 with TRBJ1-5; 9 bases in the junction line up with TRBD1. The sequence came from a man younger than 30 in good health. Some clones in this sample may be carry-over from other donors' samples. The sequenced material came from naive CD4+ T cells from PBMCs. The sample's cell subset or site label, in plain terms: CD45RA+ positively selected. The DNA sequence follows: TGTGCCAGCCGGAACCAAACAGGGGGCGCGGGTCAGCCCCAGCATTTT. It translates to CASRNQTGGAGQPQHF.